The entry below describes one TCR beta chain. The data were taken from a study of T-cell reconstitution after alpha-beta-depleted transplantation in children. As it was prepared, the TCRbeta library received unique molecular identifiers. MiXCR was run by TCRdb on the PCR reads, yielding one entry per CDR3 protein. Of hundreds of thousands of distinct CDR3 sequences listed, 10% to 15% are singletons. The receptor was isolated from a male patient aged 5 to 17 who had a stem cell transplant for acute myeloid leukemia, so the T cells may come from the graft donor. The input for sequencing was PBMCs, mostly from graft donor cells, taken 360 days after TCRalphabeta/CD19-depleted stem cell transplant.

The CDR3 sequence is CASSLTRVGETQYF. DNA for the CDR3: TGTGCCAGCAGCTTGACGCGGGTAGGAGAGACCCAGTACTTC. The chain employs TRBV7-2 and TRBJ2-5; TRBD2 is a possible D gene (5 bases). CDR3 length: 14 residues. V lost 3 bases and J lost 4, with 12 bases in between. The V gene's germline CDR1 is SGHTA and CDR2 FQGNSA. Drawing the rest from reference TRBV7-2 and TRBJ2-5, the complete variable domain is GAGVSQSPSNKVTEKGKDVELRCDPISGHTALYWYRQSLGQGLEFLIYFQGNSAPDKSGLPSDRFSAERTGGSVSTLTIQRTQQEDSAVYLCASSLTRVGETQYFGPGTRLLVL.